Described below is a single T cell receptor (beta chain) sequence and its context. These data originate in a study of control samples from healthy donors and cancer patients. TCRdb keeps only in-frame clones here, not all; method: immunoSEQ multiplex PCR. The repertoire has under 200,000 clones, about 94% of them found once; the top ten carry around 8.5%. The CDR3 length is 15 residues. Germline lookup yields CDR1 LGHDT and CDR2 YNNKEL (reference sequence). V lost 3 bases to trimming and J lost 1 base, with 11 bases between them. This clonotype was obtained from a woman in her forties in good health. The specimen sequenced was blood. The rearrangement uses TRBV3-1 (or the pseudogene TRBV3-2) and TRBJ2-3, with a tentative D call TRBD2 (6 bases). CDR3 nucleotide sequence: TGTGCCAGCAGCCACTTCGGGGGAGGCACAGATACGCAGTATTTT. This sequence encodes CASSHFGGGTDTQYF.